The 16 T cell receptor beta chains given below trace back to one sample, sequenced in a study of shared clonotypes between healthy human individuals. TCRdb's table, derived via immunoSEQ multiplex PCR, lists solely in-frame clones and lacks some. The table lists about 820,000 clones, about 91% of them singletons, with about 24% in the top ten. CD8 cells regarded as naive lacked CD45RO, were positively chosen for CCR7, and omitted terminally differentiated effector memory CD45RA+ cells. What was sequenced was naive CD8+ T cells sorted from blood. Source of these receptors: a man in his thirties or forties in good health.

CDR3 sequence: CASSVFSGASYEQYF. Written as DNA, the CDR3 is TGTGCCAGCAGTGTCTTCTCGGGGGCTTCCTACGAGCAGTACTTC. V is TRBV6-4 and J is TRBJ2-7; the D call may be TRBD1 or TRBD2 (6 bases each). Trimming shortened V by 4 bases and J by 1 base, and 14 bases separated the two germline ends. Germline lookup yields CDR1 MRHNA and CDR2 SNTAGT. The CDR3 has 15 residues.

The rearrangement links TRBV14 to TRBJ1-4; TRBD1 might be the D (6 bases). The V end was cut by 1 base, the J end by 3 bases, with 12 bases between. In germline, CDR1 is SGHDN, CDR2 FVKESK. The CDR3 length is 16 residues. As DNA, the CDR3 is TGTGCCAGCAGCCAAGTGGAGGGGGAGGCTAATGAAAAACTGTTTTTT. Protein product: CASSQVEGEANEKLFF.

The rearrangement links TRBV21-1 to TRBJ2-3; the table's D call, TRBD1, was not checked against the DNA. TRBV21-1 is noted as a pseudogene. There are 18 residues in the CDR3. For the CDR3, the DNA is TGTGCCAGCAGCAAAAATGAACGTTCGGACAGGGTGACAGATACGCAGTATTTT. It yields the protein CASSKNERSDRVTDTQYF.

The V gene is TRBV4-3, the J gene TRBJ1-2, with D perhaps matching TRBD1 (5 bases). Deletions cut 3 bases from V and 2 bases from J, with 10 bases between. CDR1 is LGHNA and CDR2 is YSLEER in the germline V gene. The CDR3 length is 14 residues. The CDR3 region is CASSQGDFNYGYTF. The CDR3 DNA reads TGCGCCAGCAGCCAGGGGGATTTCAACTATGGCTACACCTTC.

The gene calls are TRBV5-1 and TRBJ2-4; tentatively, D is TRBD1 or TRBD2 (6 bases each). CDR1 and CDR2 (germline): SGHRS, YFSETQ. Trimming removed 2 bases from V and 9 bases from J, with 18 bases in between. This CDR3 spans 15 amino acids. DNA for the CDR3: TGCGCCAGCAGCTTTATGGACAGACTGGGGGGCATTCAGTACTTC. Its translation: CASSFMDRLGGIQYF.

The chain has TRBV10-2 and TRBJ2-3; 10 positions match TRBD2. V lost 6 bases, J lost 4 bases, and 4 bases stayed unmatched. The V gene's germline CDR1 is WSHSY and CDR2 SAAADI. The CDR3 totals 14 residues. CDR3 nucleotide sequence: TGCGCCAGCAGACCGACTAGCGGGCCAGATACGCAGTATTTT. Translating gives CASRPTSGPDTQYF.

Concerning this clone itself: The junction differs from germline at one of its ends, possibly a read error. The genes are TRBV15 and TRBJ2-3, with TRBD2 matching 14 bases. The CDR3 is 16 residues long. The germline V gene has CDR1 LNHNV and CDR2 YYDKDF (reference sequence). The CDR3 DNA reads TGTGCCACCAGCAGAGATCTGGGGACTAGCGGGAGAGGGGGAAGTTTT. It codes for CATSRDLGTSGRGGSF.

This clone was observed a few times. V and J are TRBV15 and TRBJ2-1; TRBD2 matches at 8 bases. J was trimmed by 4 bases and V by 0 bases; bases with no gene match: 2. Per the germline V gene, CDR1 is LNHNV and CDR2 is YYDKDF (reference sequence). The CDR3 totals 15 residues. CDR3 coding DNA: TGTGCCACCAGCAGAGAAGCGGGAGAATACAATGAGCAGTTCTTC. Its protein is CATSREAGEYNEQFF.

The CDR3, as DNA: TGTGCCAGCATGGACGGGGGGGAGACCCAGTACTTC. Translating it yields CASMDGGETQYF. This sequence joins TRBV2 and TRBJ2-5, with 7 bases aligning to TRBD2. Germline CDR1 SNHLY, CDR2 FYNNEI. This CDR3 comprises 12 residues. V dropped 7 bases and J dropped 5; count of bases not matched to a gene: 4.

This chain uses TRBV7-2 with TRBJ2-1; D may be TRBD2 (6 bases). Germline V gene data show CDR1 as SGHTA and CDR2 as FQGNSA. CDR3 length: 17 residues. V gave up 1 base and J gave up 5 bases, with 18 bases separating them. The CDR3 sequence is CASSLVSGPSGDNEQFF. CDR3 DNA sequence: TGTGCCAGCAGCTTAGTTTCGGGCCCTTCGGGGGACAATGAGCAGTTCTTC.

This clone was detected a few times. CDR3 in amino acids: CASSLIIDYTF. The CDR3 DNA is TGTGCCAGCAGCTTAATTATCGACTACACCTTC. The chain is built from TRBV5-6 and TRBJ1-2; D not certain. V lost 2 bases, J lost 10 bases, and 9 bases lay in between. The CDR3 has 11 residues. Germline CDR1 SGHDT, CDR2 YYEEEE.

V is TRBV4-1 and J is TRBJ2-1; TRBD2 agrees at 10 bases. Trimming took 0 bases from V and 0 from J; bases not matched to a gene: 8. The CDR3 consists of 19 residues. CDR1 and CDR2 from the germline V gene are MGHRA and YSYEKL. CDR3 nucleotide sequence: TGCGCCAGCAGCCAAGAAGGTCTAGCGGGAGCAGGCTCCTACAATGAGCAGTTCTTC. Residues: CASSQEGLAGAGSYNEQFF.

The CDR3 region has the DNA TGTGCCAGCAGGATATCAATGAACACTGAAGCTTTCTTT. As protein: CASRISMNTEAFF. This chain connects TRBV27 to TRBJ1-1; D gene unclear. The CDR3 runs 13 residues. In germline, CDR1 is MNHEY, CDR2 SMNVEV (reference sequence). The V gene lost 6 bases and the J gene lost 0 bases, with 8 bases spanning the gap.

The table lists this clone with a count of one. The V gene is TRBV4-1, the J gene TRBJ2-1, with D tentatively TRBD2 (6 bases). The CDR3 is 16 residues long. In germline, CDR1 is MGHRA, CDR2 YSYEKL. With 1 base removed from V and 7 bases from J, the gap between germline ends came to 17 bases. CDR3 sequence reads: CASSQVLSGGMNEQFF. CDR3 bases: TGCGCCAGCAGCCAAGTTCTTAGTGGCGGGATGAATGAGCAGTTCTTC.

The chain carries TRBV13 and TRBJ2-7, with D unresolved. The CDR3 loop spans 13 amino acids. V lost 2 bases to trimming and J lost 1 base, with 6 bases between them. Germline V gene lookup returns CDR1 PRHDT and CDR2 FYEKMQ (reference sequence). The DNA for the CDR3 is TGTGCCAGCAGCTTAATGGGATCCTACGAGCAGTACTTC. This codes for CASSLMGSYEQYF.

The CDR3 DNA reads as TGTGCCAGCAGTCCAACAGGGAACCCCTACGAGCAGTACTTC. It translates to CASSPTGNPYEQYF. The chain couples TRBV27 to TRBJ2-7; D is possibly TRBD1 (6 bases). This CDR3 is built from 14 residues. CDR1 and CDR2 from the germline V gene are MNHEY and SMNVEV (reference sequence). Trimming pared 5 bases from V and 2 bases from J, leaving 13 bases between.